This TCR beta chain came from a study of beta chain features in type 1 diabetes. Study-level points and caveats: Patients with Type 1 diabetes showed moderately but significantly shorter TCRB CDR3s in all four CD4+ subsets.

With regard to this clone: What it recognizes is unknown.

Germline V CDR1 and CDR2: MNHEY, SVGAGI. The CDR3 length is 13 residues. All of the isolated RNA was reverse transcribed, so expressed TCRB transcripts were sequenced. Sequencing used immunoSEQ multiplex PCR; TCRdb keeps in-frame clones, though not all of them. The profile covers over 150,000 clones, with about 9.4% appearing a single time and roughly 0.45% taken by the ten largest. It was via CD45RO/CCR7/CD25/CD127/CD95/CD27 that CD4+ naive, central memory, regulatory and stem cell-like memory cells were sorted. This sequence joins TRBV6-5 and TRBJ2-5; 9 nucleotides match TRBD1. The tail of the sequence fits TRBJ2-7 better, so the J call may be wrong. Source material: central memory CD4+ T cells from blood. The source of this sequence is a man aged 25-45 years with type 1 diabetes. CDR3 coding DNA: TGTGCCAGCAAGAGTACAGGGGGCGCCGAGCAGTACTTC. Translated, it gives CASKSTGGAEQYF.